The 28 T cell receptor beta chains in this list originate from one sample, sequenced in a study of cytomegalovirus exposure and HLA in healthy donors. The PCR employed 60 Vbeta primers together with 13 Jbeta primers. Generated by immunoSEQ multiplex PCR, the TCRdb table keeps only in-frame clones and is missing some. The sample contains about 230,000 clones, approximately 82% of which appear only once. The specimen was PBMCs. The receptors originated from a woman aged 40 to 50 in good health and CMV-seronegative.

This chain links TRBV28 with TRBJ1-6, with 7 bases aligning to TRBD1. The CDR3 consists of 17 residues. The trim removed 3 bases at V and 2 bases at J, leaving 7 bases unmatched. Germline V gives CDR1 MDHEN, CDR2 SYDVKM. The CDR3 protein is CASSFPGGTAYNSPLHF. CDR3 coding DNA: TGTGCCAGCAGTTTCCCAGGGGGGACTGCCTATAATTCACCCCTCCACTTT.

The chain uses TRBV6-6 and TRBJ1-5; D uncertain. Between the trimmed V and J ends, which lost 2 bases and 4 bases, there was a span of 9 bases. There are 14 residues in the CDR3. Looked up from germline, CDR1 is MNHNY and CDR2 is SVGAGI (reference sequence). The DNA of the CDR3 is TGTGCCAGCAGTTACGGAATCGGGAATCAGCCCCAGCATTTT. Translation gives CASSYGIGNQPQHF.

CDR3 sequence (DNA): TGCAGCCTATCAATTAGGGGGCCCGTTAATGAAAAACTGTTTTTT. Translated, it gives CSLSIRGPVNEKLFF. The chain has TRBV29-1 and TRBJ1-4; 7 bases fit TRBD1. With 8 bases clipped from V and 4 bases from J, the junction kept 13 bases outside the gene matches. From germline, CDR1 is SQVTM and CDR2 ANQGSEA. CDR3 size: 15 residues.

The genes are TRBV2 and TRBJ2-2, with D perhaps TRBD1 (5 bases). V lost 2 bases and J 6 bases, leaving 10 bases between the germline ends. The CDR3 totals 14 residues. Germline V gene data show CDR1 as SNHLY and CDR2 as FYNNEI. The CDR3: CASSEQGRSGELFF. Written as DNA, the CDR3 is TGTGCCAGCAGTGAACAGGGTCGCTCCGGGGAGCTGTTTTTT. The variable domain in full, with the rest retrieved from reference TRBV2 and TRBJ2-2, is EPEVTQTPSHQVTQMGQEVILRCVPISNHLYFYWYRQILGQKVEFLVSFYNNEISEKSEIFDDQFSVERPDGSNFTLKIRSTKLEDSAMYFCASSEQGRSGELFFGEGSRLTVL.

CDR3 DNA: TGTGCCTGGAGCAGGCAGGGGATGAAGACCCAGTACTTC. It is translated as CAWSRQGMKTQYF. The chain employs TRBV30 and TRBJ2-5; TRBD1 is a possible D gene (6 bases). The V end lost 3 bases, the J end lost 6 bases, and 14 bases lay between the germline ends. Germline V gene data show CDR1 as GTSNPN and CDR2 as SVGIG (reference sequence). The CDR3 spans 13 residues. Full variable domain (remainder filled in from reference TRBV30 and TRBJ2-5): SQTIHQWPATLVQPVGSPLSLECTVEGTSNPNLYWYRQAAGRGLQLLFYSVGIGQISSEVPQNLSASRPQDRQFILSSKKLLLSDSGFYLCAWSRQGMKTQYFGPGTRLLVL.

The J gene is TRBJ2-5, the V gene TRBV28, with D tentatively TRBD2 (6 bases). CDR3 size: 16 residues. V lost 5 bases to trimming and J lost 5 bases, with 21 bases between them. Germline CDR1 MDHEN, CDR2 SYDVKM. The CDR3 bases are TGTGCCAGCAGTCTCAGGGTCGGGGGAATAGCGGAGACCCAGTACTTC. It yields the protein CASSLRVGGIAETQYF.

The CDR3 here is CASSRDRDNEQFF. CDR3 bases: TGTGCCAGCAGCAGGGACAGGGACAATGAGCAGTTCTTC. The genes are TRBV27 and TRBJ2-1, with 9 bases identical to TRBD1. This CDR3 has 13 residues. Germline CDR1 and CDR2: MNHEY and SMNVEV (reference sequence). J gave up 5 bases and V 6 bases, and 2 bases lay outside the gene matches.

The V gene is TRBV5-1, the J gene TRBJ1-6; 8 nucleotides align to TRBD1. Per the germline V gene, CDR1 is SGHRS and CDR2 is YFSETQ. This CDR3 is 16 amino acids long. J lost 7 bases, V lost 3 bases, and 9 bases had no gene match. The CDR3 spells CASSSRTGQLNSPLHF. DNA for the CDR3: TGCGCCAGCAGCTCCAGGACAGGGCAACTCAATTCACCCCTCCACTTT.

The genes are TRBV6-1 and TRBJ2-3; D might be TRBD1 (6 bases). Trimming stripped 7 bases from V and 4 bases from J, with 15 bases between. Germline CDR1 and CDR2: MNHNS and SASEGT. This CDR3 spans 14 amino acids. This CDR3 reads CASTGGASADTQYF. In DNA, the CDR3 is TGTGCCAGCACTGGGGGCGCATCAGCAGATACGCAGTATTTT.

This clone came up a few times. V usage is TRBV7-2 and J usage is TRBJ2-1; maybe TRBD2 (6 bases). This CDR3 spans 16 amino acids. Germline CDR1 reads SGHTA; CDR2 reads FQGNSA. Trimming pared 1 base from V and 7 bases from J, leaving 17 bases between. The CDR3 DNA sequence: TGTGCCAGCAGCTTAGGGGCGGGGCGAACAGGAAATGAGCAGTTCTTC. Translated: CASSLGAGRTGNEQFF.

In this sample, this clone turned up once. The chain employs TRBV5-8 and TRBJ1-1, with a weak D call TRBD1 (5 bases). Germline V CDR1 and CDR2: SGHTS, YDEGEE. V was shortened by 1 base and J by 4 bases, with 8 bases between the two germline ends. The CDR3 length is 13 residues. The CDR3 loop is CASSLRGTTEAFF. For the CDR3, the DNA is TGTGCCAGCAGCTTGCGGGGGACCACTGAAGCTTTCTTT.

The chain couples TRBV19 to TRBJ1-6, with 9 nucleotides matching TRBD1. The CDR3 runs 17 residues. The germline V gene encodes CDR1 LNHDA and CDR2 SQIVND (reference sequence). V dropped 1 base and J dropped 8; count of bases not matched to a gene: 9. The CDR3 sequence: CASSIAGTGMLDSPLHF. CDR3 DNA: TGTGCCAGTAGTATAGCCGGGACAGGGATGCTCGATTCACCCCTCCACTTT.

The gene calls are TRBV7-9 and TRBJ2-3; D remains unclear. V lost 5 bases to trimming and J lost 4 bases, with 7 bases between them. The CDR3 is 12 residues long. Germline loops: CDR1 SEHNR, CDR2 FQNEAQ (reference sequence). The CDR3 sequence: CASSRASDTQYF. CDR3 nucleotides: TGTGCCAGCAGCCGAGCTTCAGATACGCAGTATTTT.

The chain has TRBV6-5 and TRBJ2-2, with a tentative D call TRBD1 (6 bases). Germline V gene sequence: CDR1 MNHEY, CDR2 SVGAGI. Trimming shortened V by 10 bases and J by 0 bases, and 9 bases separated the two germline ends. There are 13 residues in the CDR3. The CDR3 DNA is TGTGCCACCAGGACAGCGAACACCGGGGAGCTGTTTTTT. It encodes CATRTANTGELFF.

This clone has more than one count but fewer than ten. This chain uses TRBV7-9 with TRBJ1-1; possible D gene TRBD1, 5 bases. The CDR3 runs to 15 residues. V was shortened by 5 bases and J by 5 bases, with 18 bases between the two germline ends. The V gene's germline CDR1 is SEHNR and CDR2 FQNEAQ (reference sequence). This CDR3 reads CASSPPSVGLTEAFF. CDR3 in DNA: TGTGCCAGCAGCCCACCCTCAGTGGGGCTGACTGAAGCTTTCTTT. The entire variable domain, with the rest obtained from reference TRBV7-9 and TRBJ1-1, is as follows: DTGVSQNPRHKITKRGQNVTFRCDPISEHNRLYWYRQTLGQGPEFLTYFQNEAQLEKSRLLSDRFSAERPKGSFSTLEIQRTEQGDSAMYLCASSPPSVGLTEAFFGQGTRLTVV.

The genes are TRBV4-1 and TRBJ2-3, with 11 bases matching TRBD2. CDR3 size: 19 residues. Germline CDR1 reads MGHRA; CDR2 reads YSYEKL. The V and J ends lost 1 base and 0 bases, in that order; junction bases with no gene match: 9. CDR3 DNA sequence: TGCGCCAGCAGCCAAGTTGGGCTAGCGGGGGGAACTAGCACAGATACGCAGTATTTT. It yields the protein CASSQVGLAGGTSTDTQYF.

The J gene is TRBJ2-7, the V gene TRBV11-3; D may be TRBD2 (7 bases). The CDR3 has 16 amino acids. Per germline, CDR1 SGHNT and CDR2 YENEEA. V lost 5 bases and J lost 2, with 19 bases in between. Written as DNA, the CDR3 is TGTGCCAGCAGCCAAGAAGGGGGAGGGGCCCCCTACGAGCAGTACTTC. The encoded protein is CASSQEGGGAPYEQYF.

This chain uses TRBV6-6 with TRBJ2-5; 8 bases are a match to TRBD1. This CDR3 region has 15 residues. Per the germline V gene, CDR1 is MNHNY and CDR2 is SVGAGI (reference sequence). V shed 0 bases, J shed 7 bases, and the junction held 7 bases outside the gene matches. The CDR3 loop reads CASSYSKDRVGTQYF. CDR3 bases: TGTGCCAGCAGTTACTCCAAGGACAGGGTGGGGACCCAGTACTTC.

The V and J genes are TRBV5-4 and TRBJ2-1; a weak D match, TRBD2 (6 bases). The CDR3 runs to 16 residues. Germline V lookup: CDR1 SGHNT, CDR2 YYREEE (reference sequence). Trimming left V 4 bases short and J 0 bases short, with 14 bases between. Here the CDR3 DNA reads TGTGCCAGCAGCCCCGGTGGGGGGAGCTCCTACAATGAGCAGTTCTTC. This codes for CASSPGGGSSYNEQFF.

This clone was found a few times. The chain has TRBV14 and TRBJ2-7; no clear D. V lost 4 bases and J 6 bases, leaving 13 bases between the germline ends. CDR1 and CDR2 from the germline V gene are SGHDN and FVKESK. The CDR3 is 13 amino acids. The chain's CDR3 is CASSPIEVGEQYF. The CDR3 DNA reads TGTGCCAGCAGCCCTATCGAGGTGGGCGAGCAGTACTTC.

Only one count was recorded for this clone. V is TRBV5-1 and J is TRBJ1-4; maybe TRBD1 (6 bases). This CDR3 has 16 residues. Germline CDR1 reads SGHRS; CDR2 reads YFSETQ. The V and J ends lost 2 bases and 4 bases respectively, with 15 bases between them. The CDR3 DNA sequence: TGCGCCAGCAGCTTACTCGGGGCAGGGGATAATGAAAAACTGTTTTTT. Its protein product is CASSLLGAGDNEKLFF.

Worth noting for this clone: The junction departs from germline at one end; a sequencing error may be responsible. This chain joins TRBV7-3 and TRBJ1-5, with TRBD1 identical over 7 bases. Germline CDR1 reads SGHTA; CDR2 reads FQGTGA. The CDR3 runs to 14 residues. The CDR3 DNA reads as TGTGCCAGCAGCTCCCAAGGGGGCAACCAGCCCCAGCATTTT. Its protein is CASSSQGGNQPQHF.

Here the CDR3 reads CASSLVGEETQYF. In DNA form, the CDR3 reads TGTGCCAGCAGCTTGGTAGGGGAAGAGACCCAGTACTTC. J is TRBJ2-5 and V is TRBV5-5; possible D gene TRBD1, 5 bases. The CDR3 runs to 13 residues. V was clipped by 0 bases and J by 3 bases, with 6 bases between them. CDR1 and CDR2 from the germline V gene are SGHKS and YYEKEE (reference sequence).

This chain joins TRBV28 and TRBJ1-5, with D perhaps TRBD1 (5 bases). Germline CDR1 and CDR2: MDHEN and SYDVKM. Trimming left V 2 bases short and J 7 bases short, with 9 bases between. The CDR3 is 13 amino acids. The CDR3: CASSLTGDQPQHF. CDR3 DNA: TGTGCCAGCAGTTTAACGGGGGACCAGCCCCAGCATTTT.

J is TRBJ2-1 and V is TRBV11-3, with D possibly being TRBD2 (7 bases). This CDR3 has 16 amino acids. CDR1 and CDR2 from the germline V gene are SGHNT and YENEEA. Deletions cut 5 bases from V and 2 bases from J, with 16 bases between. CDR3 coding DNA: TGTGCCAGCAGCCTAAATAGGGGGGGCACCTACAATGAGCAGTTCTTC. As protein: CASSLNRGGTYNEQFF. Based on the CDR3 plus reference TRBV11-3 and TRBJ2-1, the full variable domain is EAGVVQSPRYKIIEKKQPVAFWCNPISGHNTLYWYLQNLGQGPELLIRYENEEAVDDSQLPKDRFSAERLKGVDSTLKIQPAELGDSAVYLCASSLNRGGTYNEQFFGPGTRLTVL.

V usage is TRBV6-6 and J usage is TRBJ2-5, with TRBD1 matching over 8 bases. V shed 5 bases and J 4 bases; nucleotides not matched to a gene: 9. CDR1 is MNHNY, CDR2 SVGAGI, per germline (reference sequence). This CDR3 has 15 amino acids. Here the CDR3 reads CASSDPAGGAETQYF. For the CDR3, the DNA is TGTGCCAGCAGTGACCCGGCAGGGGGCGCAGAGACCCAGTACTTC.

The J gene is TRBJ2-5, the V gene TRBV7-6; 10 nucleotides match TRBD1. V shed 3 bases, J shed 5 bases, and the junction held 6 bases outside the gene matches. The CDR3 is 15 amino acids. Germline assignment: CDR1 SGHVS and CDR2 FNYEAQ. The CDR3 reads CASSFGTGEGETQYF. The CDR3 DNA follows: TGTGCCAGCAGCTTCGGGACAGGGGAAGGCGAGACCCAGTACTTC.

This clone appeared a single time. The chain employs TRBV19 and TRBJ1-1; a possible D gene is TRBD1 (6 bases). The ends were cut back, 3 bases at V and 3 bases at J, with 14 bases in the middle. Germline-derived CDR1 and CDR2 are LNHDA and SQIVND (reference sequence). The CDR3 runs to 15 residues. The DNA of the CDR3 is TGTGCCAGTAGTATGTCAGGGGTACTCCACACTGAAGCTTTCTTT. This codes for CASSMSGVLHTEAFF.